One and the same sample provided the 18 T cell receptor beta chains below, sequenced in a study of Ad26.COV2.S vaccination and SARS-CoV-2 variants. Clones were sequenced by immunoSEQ multiplex PCR, and TCRdb holds only the in-frame ones, with some missing. Of 350,000 to 450,000 clones in the sample, approximately 90% are singletons; the top ten hold approximately 1.9%. The treatment was: some 20 received Ad26.COV2.S at low or high dose, single or two shots; about 5 received placebo; per-sample allocation not given. It was on day 63 after the first vaccine or placebo injection that samples were taken. The material was peripheral blood, obtained in a trial of Ad26.COV2.S vaccine versus placebo. The receptors stem from a person aged 18-60 years who received the Ad26.COV2.S COVID-19 vaccine or a placebo.

The V call is TRBV7-9, the J call TRBJ2-7; no clear D. V was cut by 3 bases and J by 7 bases, with 7 bases left in between. CDR3 size: 11 residues. CDR1 and CDR2 from the germline V gene are SEHNR and FQNEAQ (reference sequence). The CDR3 bases are TGTGCCAGCAGCTTGGTGGGGGAGCAGTACTTC. This translates into CASSLVGEQYF. Drawing the rest from reference TRBV7-9 and TRBJ2-7, the complete variable domain is DTGVSQNPRHKITKRGQNVTFRCDPISEHNRLYWYRQTLGQGPEFLTYFQNEAQLEKSRLLSDRFSAERPKGSFSTLEIQRTEQGDSAMYLCASSLVGEQYFGPGTRLTVT.

The chain is built from TRBV19 and TRBJ1-5; D call uncertain. The V gene's germline CDR1 is LNHDA and CDR2 SQIVND (reference sequence). V was clipped by 6 bases and J by 11 bases, with 23 bases between them. This CDR3 region has 15 residues. CDR3 protein: CASSPWTAEGSAQHF. In nucleotides, the CDR3 is TGTGCCAGTAGCCCGTGGACGGCAGAAGGATCAGCCCAGCATTTT.

CDR3 amino acids: CASSQDFAGNQYEQYF. The CDR3 bases are TGCGCCAGCAGCCAAGATTTCGCAGGGAATCAGTACGAGCAGTACTTC. V and J are TRBV4-1 and TRBJ2-7; perhaps TRBD1 as D (5 bases). Germline V gives CDR1 MGHRA, CDR2 YSYEKL. CDR3 length: 16 residues. V lost 0 bases and J lost 4, with 16 bases in between.

The CDR3 is CASSPPRVPYEQYF. CDR3 nucleotides: TGTGCCAGCAGCCCACCGCGGGTTCCCTACGAGCAGTACTTC. The gene calls are TRBV7-2 and TRBJ2-7; D might be TRBD2 (5 bases). The germline V and J ends were trimmed by 5 bases and 2 bases, with 13 bases remaining between them. CDR1 is SGHTA, CDR2 FQGNSA, per germline. This CDR3 has 14 amino acids.

V gene TRBV7-9 combines with J gene TRBJ2-3; D unresolved. V dropped 5 bases and J dropped 6 bases, with 9 bases sitting between them. Germline loops: CDR1 SEHNR, CDR2 FQNEAQ (reference sequence). The CDR3 is 12 residues long. CDR3: CASSPRDDTQYF. In nucleotides, the CDR3 is TGTGCCAGCAGCCCAAGGGATGATACGCAGTATTTT.

Details on this clone: Other DNA sequences of this sample code for an identical CDR3. The gene calls are TRBV7-2 and TRBJ1-5, with D unclear. CDR3 length: 15 residues. Between the trimmed V and J ends, which lost 1 base and 0 bases, there was a span of 7 bases. CDR1 and CDR2 from the germline V gene are SGHTA and FQGNSA. The DNA of the CDR3 is TGTGCCAGCAGCTTAGTCGGCAGTAGCAATCAGCCCCAGCATTTT. Translating it yields CASSLVGSSNQPQHF.

The V and J genes are TRBV28 and TRBJ1-2; D unclear. The V end lost 6 bases, the J end lost 6 bases, and 14 bases lay between the germline ends. From germline, CDR1 is MDHEN and CDR2 SYDVKM. This CDR3 has 13 amino acids. This chain's CDR3 is CASRASGGDGYTF. DNA for the CDR3: TGTGCCAGCAGGGCCTCCGGAGGCGATGGCTACACCTTC.

As regards this clone: Other DNA sequences in the same sample also yield this CDR3. This chain uses TRBV7-9 with TRBJ2-7; 7 nucleotides line up with TRBD1. Trimming at V came to 1 base and at J to 5 bases, leaving 2 bases not matched to a gene. Germline CDR1 SEHNR, CDR2 FQNEAQ (reference sequence). This CDR3 is built from 13 residues. The DNA for the CDR3 is TGTGCCAGCAGCTTAGGGCAGGGGGACGAGCAGTACTTC. Translated: CASSLGQGDEQYF. Full variable domain (rest looked up from reference TRBV7-9 and TRBJ2-7): DTGVSQNPRHKITKRGQNVTFRCDPISEHNRLYWYRQTLGQGPEFLTYFQNEAQLEKSRLLSDRFSAERPKGSFSTLEIQRTEQGDSAMYLCASSLGQGDEQYFGPGTRLTVT.

The V and J genes are TRBV7-9 and TRBJ2-5; D uncertain. With 5 bases removed from V and 5 bases from J, the gap between germline ends came to 15 bases. Germline values: CDR1 SEHNR, CDR2 FQNEAQ (reference sequence). CDR3 length equals 14 residues. Written as DNA, the CDR3 is TGTGCCAGCAGCCCCCCGGTCGCCAGGGAGACCCAGTACTTC. Protein product: CASSPPVARETQYF.

The DNA for the CDR3 is TGTGCCTGGAGTGATGTAGGGGAAACTAATGAAAAACTGTTTTTT. This gives the protein CAWSDVGETNEKLFF. The rearrangement joins TRBV30 to TRBJ1-4; maybe TRBD1 (5 bases). Germline CDR1 reads GTSNPN; CDR2 reads SVGIG (reference sequence). Trimming pared 1 base from V and 1 base from J, leaving 10 bases between. CDR3 length: 15 residues.

CDR3 bases: TGTGCCACCAGTGATTTGCGGGACGCAAATGAGCAGTTCTTC. Amino acids: CATSDLRDANEQFF. This chain joins TRBV24-1 and TRBJ2-1; D may be TRBD1 or TRBD2 (5 bases each). The CDR3 has 14 amino acids. V dropped 0 bases and J dropped 7 bases, with 9 bases sitting between them. Germline CDR1 and CDR2: KGHDR and SFDVKD.

The genes are TRBV6-5 and TRBJ1-5; D not certain. This CDR3 has 13 residues. Trimming left V 5 bases short and J 1 base short, with 6 bases between. CDR1 and CDR2 (germline): MNHEY, SVGAGI. CDR3: CASSSVSNQPQHF. DNA of the CDR3: TGTGCCAGCAGTAGTGTGAGCAATCAGCCCCAGCATTTT.

As DNA, the CDR3 is TGTGCCAGTAGTATACGACCCGAAGAGACCCAGTACTTC. It translates to CASSIRPEETQYF. The V call is TRBV19, the J call TRBJ2-5; D is ambiguous. The germline CDR1 and CDR2 sequences are LNHDA and SQIVND (reference sequence). V lost 2 bases to trimming and J lost 3 bases, with 7 bases between them. CDR3 length: 13 residues.

The chain carries TRBV28 and TRBJ1-6; 7 bases are a match to TRBD1. V lost 3 bases and J lost 9; bases outside the gene matches: 11. The germline CDR1 and CDR2 sequences are MDHEN and SYDVKM. The CDR3 length is 16 residues. The CDR3 DNA reads as TGTGCCAGCAGTTTTATTGAGGGGGCTGACGGTTCACCCCTCCACTTT. Protein product: CASSFIEGADGSPLHF.

The chain is built from TRBV29-1 and TRBJ2-1; possible D gene TRBD1, 6 bases. Trimming took off 5 bases at V and 7 bases at J, with 18 bases between the two ends. This CDR3 is 14 amino acids long. Germline CDR1 and CDR2: SQVTM and ANQGSEA. The CDR3 protein is CSVSRGTWGNEQFF. CDR3 in DNA: TGCAGCGTTTCGCGAGGGACATGGGGGAATGAGCAGTTCTTC.

This chain links TRBV6-4 with TRBJ1-1; D is unresolved. Germline CDR1 reads MRHNA; CDR2 reads SNTAGT. CDR3 length: 14 amino acids. The V end was cut by 0 bases, the J end by 1 base, with 6 bases between. Here the CDR3 reads CASSDSAWNTEAFF. The CDR3 DNA sequence: TGTGCCAGCAGTGACTCCGCCTGGAACACTGAAGCTTTCTTT.

This chain uses TRBV28 with TRBJ2-7, with 10 bases that match TRBD2. Germline V gene lookup returns CDR1 MDHEN and CDR2 SYDVKM. The V and J ends lost 4 bases and 9 bases, in that order; junction bases with no gene match: 15. CDR3 length equals 16 residues. CDR3 in DNA: TGTGCCAGCAGTTCATTAGGAACTAGCGGGACTTCGCGGCAGTACTTC. Translated: CASSSLGTSGTSRQYF.

This clone turned up a few times. The genes are TRBV28 and TRBJ1-6; D not certain. CDR1 and CDR2 from the germline V gene are MDHEN and SYDVKM. The length of the CDR3 is 15 residues. V gave up 1 base and J gave up 0 bases, with 4 bases separating them. The CDR3: CASSLSSSYNSPLHF. The DNA of the CDR3 is TGTGCCAGCAGTTTATCGAGCTCCTATAATTCACCCCTCCACTTT.